These 23 T cell receptor beta chains were all obtained from the same sample, sequenced in a study of T-cell reconstitution after alpha-beta-depleted transplantation in children (dated by TCRdb to the mid-2010s). Libraries were made using PCR. This sample was sequenced with an Illumina HiSeq 2500. TCR library preparation used molecular barcoding, with unique molecular identifiers applied to normalize quantification of the TCRbeta repertoire. TCRdb trimmed public reads at Q25 via fastp, called clones via MiXCR and kept in-frame beta chains. A single entry per CDR3 protein holds the most common genes and DNA from its merged rows. The sample table contains about 980,000 distinct CDR3 sequences; only one count was recorded for 25% to 35% of them. Together, the top ten hold around 30% of the sample. In the paper's terms, the treatment or condition label means: allogeneic hematopoietic cell transplantation with graft depleted of TCRalphabeta T cells and CD19 B cells.

Sequencing used PBMCs, mostly from graft donor cells, obtained 360 days after TCRalphabeta/CD19-depleted stem cell transplant. Source of these receptors: a boy in the first two years of life who had a stem cell transplant for SCID, so the T cells may come from the graft donor.

The J gene is TRBJ2-1, the V gene TRBV5-6, with 7 bases identical to TRBD2. CDR1 is SGHDT and CDR2 is YYEEEE in the germline V gene. The ends lost 1 base at V and 2 bases at J; junction bases unmatched: 9. The CDR3 consists of 17 residues. This chain's CDR3 is CASSLPGLVGTYNEQFF. DNA for the CDR3: TGTGCCAGCAGCTTGCCCGGACTAGTGGGGACCTACAATGAGCAGTTCTTC.

The CDR3 is CASSPLGMGMMGEAFF. DNA of the CDR3: TGTGCCAGCTCACCCCTGGGGATGGGGATGATGGGTGAAGCTTTCTTT. The rearrangement links TRBV18 to TRBJ1-1; no clear D. Germline CDR1 is KGHSH and CDR2 is LQKENI. The CDR3 is 16 residues long. V was pared by 3 bases and J by 7 bases, with 21 bases between.

This clonotype appeared a few times. The V call is TRBV27, the J call TRBJ2-7; 10 nucleotides line up with TRBD1. CDR3 length: 16 residues. V lost 4 bases and J lost 5; bases outside the gene matches: 11. Germline loops: CDR1 MNHEY, CDR2 SMNVEV (reference sequence). The CDR3 sequence: CASSSLRGQGYHEQYF. The CDR3 bases are TGTGCCAGCAGTTCGCTGAGGGGACAGGGGTACCACGAGCAGTACTTC.

This rearrangement joins TRBV15 to TRBJ1-4; TRBD1 agrees at 7 bases. The CDR3 consists of 16 residues. Germline assignment: CDR1 LNHNV and CDR2 YYDKDF (reference sequence). Germline trimming cut 3 bases from V and 8 bases from J; bases unmatched to any gene: 12. In DNA form, the CDR3 reads TGTGCCACCAGCAGCAGGGACAGCCCTCTTTGGGAAAAACTGTTTTTT. This sequence encodes CATSSRDSPLWEKLFF.

This chain links TRBV12-3 or TRBV12-4 with TRBJ1-1; no clear D gene. V gave up 2 bases and J gave up 0 bases, with 10 bases separating them. CDR3 length equals 15 residues. CDR3: CASSLMGTVNTEAFF. As DNA, the CDR3 is TGTGCCAGCAGTTTAATGGGAACAGTGAACACTGAAGCTTTCTTT.

This sequence joins TRBV7-9 and TRBJ1-1; 8 bases map to TRBD1. The germline V gene encodes CDR1 SEHNR and CDR2 FQNEAQ (reference sequence). This CDR3 is 13 amino acids long. The junction had 13 bases not matched to a gene; V was cut back by 11 bases and J by 8 bases. In nucleotides, the CDR3 is TGTGCCGGCCTCGCGACAGGGGCGGCAGAAGCTTTCTTT. It encodes CAGLATGAAEAFF.

CDR3 coding DNA: TGTGCCAGCAGTTTAATCCCCACAGCCAAAGAGACCCAGTACTTC. Translation gives CASSLIPTAKETQYF. The chain combines TRBV12-3 or TRBV12-4 with TRBJ2-5; D remains unclear. The CDR3 is made up of 15 amino acids. Between the trimmed V and J ends, which lost 2 bases and 3 bases, there was a span of 13 bases.

The rearrangement uses TRBV28 and TRBJ1-2, with 9 nucleotides matching TRBD1. The CDR3 is made up of 16 amino acids. J gave up 8 bases and V 6 bases, and 16 bases lay outside the gene matches. Germline V gives CDR1 MDHEN, CDR2 SYDVKM. CDR3 amino acids: CASSPGGTGMTEGYTF. In nucleotides, the CDR3 is TGTGCCAGCAGCCCGGGCGGGACAGGGATGACTGAGGGCTACACCTTC.

This clonotype has a handful of counts. This chain joins TRBV6-1 and TRBJ2-7, with 9 positions matching TRBD1. The CDR3 is made up of 15 amino acids. The V and J ends lost 6 bases and 4 bases, in that order; junction bases with no gene match: 10. The germline V gene encodes CDR1 MNHNS and CDR2 SASEGT. The CDR3 region has the DNA TGTGCCAGCAGCATCTCCGGGACAGGGACGTACGAGCAGTACTTC. Translation: CASSISGTGTYEQYF.

The gene calls are TRBV12-3 or TRBV12-4 and TRBJ2-5, with D possibly TRBD1 on 5 matching bases. The length of the CDR3 is 14 residues. Trimming removed 6 bases from V and 2 bases from J, with 13 bases in between. The CDR3 DNA reads TGTGCCAGCAGCCTACAGGATTTTCAAGAGACCCAGTACTTC. Its translation: CASSLQDFQETQYF.

This clonotype was seen a few times. The chain is built from TRBV24-1 and TRBJ2-1, with D hard to call. Deletions cut 0 bases from V and 9 bases from J, with 14 bases between. The CDR3 runs to 15 residues. Germline V lookup: CDR1 KGHDR, CDR2 SFDVKD. The CDR3 DNA sequence: TGTGCCACCAGTGATTTGGACGTTACGAGAGTTGAGCAGTTCTTC. Translating gives CATSDLDVTRVEQFF.

The chain combines TRBV18 with TRBJ2-1; 7 positions agree with TRBD2. V shed 6 bases, J shed 4 bases, and the junction held 9 bases outside the gene matches. CDR1 is KGHSH and CDR2 is LQKENI in the germline V gene. This CDR3 comprises 15 residues. CDR3 DNA: TGTGCCAGCTCCAAAGGTAGGGAGGGATACAATGAGCAGTTCTTC. Translation: CASSKGREGYNEQFF.

Only a few counts were recorded for this clonotype. J is TRBJ2-5 and V is TRBV5-1; 9 bases fit TRBD1. This CDR3 comprises 14 residues. Germline values: CDR1 SGHRS, CDR2 YFSETQ. After removal of 5 bases from V and 3 bases from J, the junction contained 5 bases not matched to a gene. The CDR3 bases are TGCGCCAGCAGTGCGGGACAGGGTAAAGAGACCCAGTACTTC. Amino acid sequence: CASSAGQGKETQYF.

V gene TRBV28 combines with J gene TRBJ2-7; D may be TRBD1 (5 bases). This CDR3 has 17 amino acids. Germline CDR1 is MDHEN and CDR2 is SYDVKM. V lost 10 bases and J 2 bases, leaving 27 bases between the germline ends. The CDR3 DNA sequence: TGTGCCACCATAAATTACAGACGCACCGACAGAACCTACGAGCAGTACGTC. Translating it yields CATINYRRTDRTYEQYV.

The chain recombines TRBV6-5 with TRBJ1-2, with unresolved D. Germline assignment: CDR1 MNHEY and CDR2 SVGAGI. Trimming left V 3 bases short and J 8 bases short, with 13 bases between. This CDR3 is 13 amino acids long. This CDR3 reads CASSYGQAPGYTF. In nucleotides, the CDR3 is TGTGCCAGCAGTTATGGTCAGGCCCCCGGCTACACCTTC.

The rearrangement joins TRBV29-1 to TRBJ2-1; D uncertain. V was clipped by 6 bases and J by 5 bases, with 17 bases between them. The germline V gene has CDR1 SQVTM and CDR2 ANQGSEA. This CDR3 region has 14 residues. The CDR3 coding sequence is TGCAGCGTGGAACGGCAGATACTAAACAATGAGCAGTTCTTC. This gives the protein CSVERQILNNEQFF.

The rearrangement joins TRBV28 to TRBJ2-7; 8 bases map to TRBD1. The CDR3 length is 14 residues. Germline V gene data show CDR1 as MDHEN and CDR2 as SYDVKM. V shed 6 bases, J shed 4 bases, and the junction held 8 bases outside the gene matches. This CDR3 reads CASSEGQARYEQYF. Written as DNA, the CDR3 is TGTGCCAGCAGCGAGGGACAGGCCCGGTACGAGCAGTACTTC.

The CDR3 spells CASSLGHYNQPQHF. Here the CDR3 DNA reads TGTGCCAGCAGTTTGGGACATTACAATCAGCCCCAGCATTTT. The V call is TRBV12-3 or TRBV12-4, the J call TRBJ1-5; a possible D gene is TRBD1 (6 bases). The CDR3 spans 14 residues. Trimming took 3 bases from V and 3 from J, leaving 9 bases between them.

There are a few counts of this clonotype. The chain employs TRBV2 and TRBJ1-5; 7 bases are a match to TRBD1. The CDR3 covers 14 residues. Germline trimming cut 6 bases from V and 0 bases from J; bases unmatched to any gene: 2. Germline lookup yields CDR1 SNHLY and CDR2 FYNNEI. CDR3 coding DNA: TGTGCCAGCAGGGGGACAGCTAGCAATCAGCCCCAGCATTTT. As protein: CASRGTASNQPQHF.

The chain employs TRBV2 and TRBJ2-5; 7 positions match TRBD1. The germline V gene encodes CDR1 SNHLY and CDR2 FYNNEI. The CDR3 contains 16 residues. Losses at the gene ends were 6 bases for V and 2 bases for J; bases not matched to a gene: 12. Here the CDR3 reads CASSRRTGPRQETQYF. CDR3 bases: TGTGCCAGCAGCCGAAGGACAGGTCCTAGGCAAGAGACCCAGTACTTC.

CDR3 nucleotides: TGTGCCAGCAGCTTGGGGACTAGCGCGGCCTACAATGAGCAGTTCTTC. Its translation: CASSLGTSAAYNEQFF. The J gene is TRBJ2-1, the V gene TRBV5-5, with TRBD2 matching over 9 bases. The CDR3 is made up of 16 amino acids. CDR1 and CDR2 from the germline V gene are SGHKS and YYEKEE (reference sequence). The J segment lost 2 bases and the V segment lost 0 bases, leaving 3 bases of the junction unmatched.

This sequence joins TRBV12-3 or TRBV12-4 and TRBJ2-3; 8 bases map to TRBD1. J was trimmed by 1 base and V by 6 bases; bases with no gene match: 12. This CDR3 region has 17 residues. The CDR3 region is CASSRDRGLVGTDTQYF. Written as DNA, the CDR3 is TGTGCCAGCAGCCGTGACAGGGGACTTGTCGGCACAGATACGCAGTATTTT.

The chain uses TRBV20-1 and TRBJ2-4, with D tentatively TRBD2 (7 bases). Trimming stripped 5 bases from V and 0 bases from J, with 23 bases between. Per germline, CDR1 DFQATT and CDR2 SNEGSKA (reference sequence). This CDR3 contains 18 residues. The CDR3 region has the DNA TGCAGTGCTTGGTCCAGTCTGGGGGGGGCCCGAGCCAAAAACATTCAGTACTTC. This gives the protein CSAWSSLGGARAKNIQYF.